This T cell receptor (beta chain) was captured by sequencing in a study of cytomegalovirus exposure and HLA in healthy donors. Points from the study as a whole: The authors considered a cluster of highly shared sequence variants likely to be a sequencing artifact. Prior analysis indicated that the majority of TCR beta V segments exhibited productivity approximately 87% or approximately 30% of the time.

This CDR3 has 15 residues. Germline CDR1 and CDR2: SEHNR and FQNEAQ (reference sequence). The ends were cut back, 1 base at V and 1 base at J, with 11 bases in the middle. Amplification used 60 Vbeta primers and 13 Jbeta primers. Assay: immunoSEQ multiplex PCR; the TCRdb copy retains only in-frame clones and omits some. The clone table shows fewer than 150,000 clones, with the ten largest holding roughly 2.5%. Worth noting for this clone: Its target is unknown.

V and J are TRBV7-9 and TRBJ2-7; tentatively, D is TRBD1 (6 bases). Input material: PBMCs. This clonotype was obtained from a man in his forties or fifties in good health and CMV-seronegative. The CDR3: CASSLGPGESYEQYF. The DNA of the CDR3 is TGTGCCAGCAGCTTAGGGCCAGGGGAGTCCTACGAGCAGTACTTC.